This T cell receptor (beta chain) was sequenced for a study of cytomegalovirus exposure and HLA in healthy donors. This clone has more than one count but fewer than ten. No antigen is known for it. Libraries were prepared by immunoSEQ multiplex PCR; TCRdb keeps only in-frame clonotypes and omits some of them. The table includes under 100,000 clones, 95% to 98% detected once. Study results and caveats: Researchers catalogued about 150 TCR beta chains as cytomegalovirus-associated.

The receptor was derived from a man in his late teens or twenties in good health and CMV-seronegative. The specimen was PBMCs.

CDR3 nucleotide sequence: TGCAGTGCATGGGACAGACAGGGCTACACCTTC. Translated: CSAWDRQGYTF. The chain couples TRBV20-1 to TRBJ1-2; 7 bases match TRBD1. The CDR3 consists of 11 residues. Trimming cost V 6 bases and J 8 bases; bases outside gene matches: 6. Germline assignment: CDR1 DFQATT and CDR2 SNEGSKA (reference sequence).